This paragraph reports one TCR beta chain. Its antigen is currently unknown. This specimen comes from a study of cytomegalovirus exposure and HLA in healthy donors. Study in general: A previous analysis identified 95 million to 130 million unique TCR beta sequences derived from about 180 million T cells. Overall study results and limits: Association of a missense DCLRE1C variant with TCR beta V- and J-gene trimming was reported in a later analysis. Cytomegalovirus association was assigned to about 180 TCR beta chains.

PCR primers comprised 60 Vbeta and 13 Jbeta primers. Methods used by the authors: Counted up in a later analysis, unique TCR beta chains came to approximately 77 million, with about 9.9 million shared. Some clones are missing from TCRdb's copy, which holds only in-frame ones; the method was immunoSEQ multiplex PCR. The D gene and trimming were derived from the DNA, and the V and J assignments and clone size from that table. The sample includes some 110,000 clones, 60% to 85% of them seen just once. The CDR3 contains 13 residues. V shed 3 bases and J shed 5 bases, with 10 bases lying between them. Per the germline V gene, CDR1 is SGHTA and CDR2 is FQGNSA.

Sequenced input: PBMCs. The clonotype comes from a woman between 18 and 30 years old in good health and CMV-seropositive. The rearrangement uses TRBV7-2 and TRBJ1-1; no firm D call. CDR3 bases: TGTGCCAGCAGCTTCCTGCCGGGGACTGAAGCTTTCTTT. Protein sequence: CASSFLPGTEAFF.